A selection of T cell receptor beta chains follows, all from one sample in a study of identical twins. TCRdb reprocessed the 5' RACE reads via MiXCR and lists one record per CDR3 protein. The sample consists of around 1.7 million distinct CDR3 sequences, under 35% of them appearing once. The sample was cord blood. All receptors come from a newborn girl in good health. Both conserved end residues are part of each CDR3. A D gene is named only where the DNA matches it firmly. Where a row states a size, it is once, few, many or the class of an expanded clone; other rows omit it.

13	NA	many	TRBV5-1	TRBJ1-2	TGTGCCAGCAGCTTAGGCAGTAACTATGGCTACACCTTC	CASSLGSNYGYTF
15	TRBD1	NA	TRBV6-5	TRBJ1-1	TGTGCCAGCAGTTCGGACAGGCTCATGAACACTGAAGCTTTCTTT	CASSSDRLMNTEAFF
16	NA	NA	TRBV5-1	TRBJ2-1	TGCGCCAGCAGCTTCGGTGGACAGAACTTTGGCAATGAGCAGTTCTTC	CASSFGGQNFGNEQFF
12	NA	NA	TRBV20-1	TRBJ2-5	TGCAGTGCCCACAGGGTTCCAGAGACCCAGTACTTC	CSAHRVPETQYF
15	NA	NA	TRBV7-2	TRBJ2-7	TGTGCCAGCAGCTTAGCGCTGCAGGGAGTCGGCGAGCAGTACTTC	CASSLALQGVGEQYF
18	NA	once	TRBV24-1	TRBJ1-3	TGTGCCACCAGTGATTTGCGGGCGATTGAGAACTCTGGAAACACCATATATTTT	CATSDLRAIENSGNTIYF
12	NA	once	TRBV28	TRBJ1-4	TGTGCCAGCACCCAGGACAACCAGAAACTGTTTTTT	CASTQDNQKLFF
15	NA	NA	TRBV12-3/TRBV12-4	TRBJ1-4	TGTGCCAGCAGTCCCCCCGGGGGGCTGCAAGAAAAACTGTTTTTT	CASSPPGGLQEKLFF
15	TRBD2	many	TRBV28	TRBJ2-7	TGTGCCAGCAGTTTAGGGGCTAGCGGGAACCGCGAGCAGTACTTC	CASSLGASGNREQYF
12	NA	many	TRBV4-2	TRBJ2-5	TGTGCCAGCAGCCAAGAATCGGGGAACCAGTACTTC	CASSQESGNQYF
13	TRBD1	few	TRBV3-1	TRBJ2-1	TGTGCCAGCAGCCACGGACAGGGGGTTGCGCAGTTCTTC	CASSHGQGVAQFF
13	NA	few	TRBV27	TRBJ2-7	TGTGCCAGCAGTTTATCTATGAGCTACGAGCAGTACTTC	CASSLSMSYEQYF
15	NA	NA	TRBV28	TRBJ1-4	TGTGCCAGCAGCCGGGATCCTGGGGGAAATGAAAAACTGTTTTTT	CASSRDPGGNEKLFF
14	TRBD2	NA	TRBV20-1	TRBJ2-1	TGCAGTGCTACTAGCGGGGGCCCCTACAATGAGCAGTTCTTC	CSATSGGPYNEQFF
14	NA	once	TRBV6-1	TRBJ1-1	TGTGCCAGCAGTGAACGGGTTATTTACACTGAAGCTTTCTTT	CASSERVIYTEAFF
13	NA	NA	TRBV29-1	TRBJ2-7	TGCAGCGTTGCTGGGGAAACTGGCTACGAGCAGTACTTC	CSVAGETGYEQYF
13	NA	NA	TRBV6-1	TRBJ2-1	TGTGCCAGCAACCCTGGCGGGGTAAATGAGCAGTTCTTC	CASNPGGVNEQFF
17	TRBD2	NA	TRBV5-1	TRBJ2-3	TGCGCCAGCAGTTATTCCGGGACTAGCGGGGGCACAGATACGCAGTATTTT	CASSYSGTSGGTDTQYF
15	TRBD2	NA	TRBV24-1	TRBJ2-1	TGTGCCACCAGTGACACTAGCGGGGGTAACAATGAGCAGTTCTTC	CATSDTSGGNNEQFF
14	TRBD2	few	TRBV6-1	TRBJ2-5	TGTGCCAGCAGTGGCTGGGGGGGCCAAGAGACCCAGTACTTC	CASSGWGGQETQYF
16	NA	few	TRBV3-1	TRBJ2-1	TGTGCCAGCAGCCAAGGGCTCGAAATGGTCTACAATGAGCAGTTCTTC	CASSQGLEMVYNEQFF
14	NA	few	TRBV5-1	TRBJ1-4	TGCGCCAGCAGCTACAAAAATCGGGGGGAAAAACTGTTTTTT	CASSYKNRGEKLFF